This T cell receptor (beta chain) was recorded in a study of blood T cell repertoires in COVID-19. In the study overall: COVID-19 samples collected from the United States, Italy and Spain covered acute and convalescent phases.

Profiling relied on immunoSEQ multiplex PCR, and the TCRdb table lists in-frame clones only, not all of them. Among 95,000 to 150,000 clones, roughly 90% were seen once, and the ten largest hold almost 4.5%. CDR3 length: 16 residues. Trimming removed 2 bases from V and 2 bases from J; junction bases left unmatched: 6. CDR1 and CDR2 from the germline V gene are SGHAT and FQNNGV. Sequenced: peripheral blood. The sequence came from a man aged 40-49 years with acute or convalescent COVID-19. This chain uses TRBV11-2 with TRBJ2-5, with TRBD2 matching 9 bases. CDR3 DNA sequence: TGTGCCAGCAGCTTAATGGCAGCGGGGGGTCAAGAGACCCAGTACTTC. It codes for CASSLMAAGGQETQYF.